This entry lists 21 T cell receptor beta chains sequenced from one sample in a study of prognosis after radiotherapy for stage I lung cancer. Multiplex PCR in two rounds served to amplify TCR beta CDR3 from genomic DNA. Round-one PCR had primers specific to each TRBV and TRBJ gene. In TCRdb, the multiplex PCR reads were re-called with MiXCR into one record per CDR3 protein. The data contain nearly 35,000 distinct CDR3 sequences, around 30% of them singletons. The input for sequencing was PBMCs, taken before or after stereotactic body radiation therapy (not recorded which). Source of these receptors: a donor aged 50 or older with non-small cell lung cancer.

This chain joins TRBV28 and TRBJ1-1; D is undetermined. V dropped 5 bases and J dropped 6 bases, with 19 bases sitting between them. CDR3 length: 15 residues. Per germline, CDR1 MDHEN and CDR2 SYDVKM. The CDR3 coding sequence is TGTGCCAGCAGTCCCACGACGCGCACGGGCGCTGAAGCTTTCTTT. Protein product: CASSPTTRTGAEAFF.

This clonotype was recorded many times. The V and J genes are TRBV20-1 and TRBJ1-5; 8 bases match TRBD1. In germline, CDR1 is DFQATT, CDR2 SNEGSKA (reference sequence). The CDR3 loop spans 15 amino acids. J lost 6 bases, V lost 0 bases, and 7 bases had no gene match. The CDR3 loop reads CSARDANRGGQPQHF. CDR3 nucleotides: TGCAGTGCTAGAGATGCAAACAGGGGGGGTCAGCCCCAGCATTTT.

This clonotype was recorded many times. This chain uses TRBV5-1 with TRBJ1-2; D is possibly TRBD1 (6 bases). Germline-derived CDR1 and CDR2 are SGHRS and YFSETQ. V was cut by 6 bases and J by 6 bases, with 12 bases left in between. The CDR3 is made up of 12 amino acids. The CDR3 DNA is TGCGCCAGCATACCAAACAGGGATGGCTACACCTTC. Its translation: CASIPNRDGYTF.

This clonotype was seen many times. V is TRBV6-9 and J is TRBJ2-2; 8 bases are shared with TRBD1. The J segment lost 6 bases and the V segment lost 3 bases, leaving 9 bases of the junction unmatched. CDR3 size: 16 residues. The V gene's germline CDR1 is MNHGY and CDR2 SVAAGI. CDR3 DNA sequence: TGTGCCAGCAGTTACGGGTCAGGGGGCTTGTCCGGGGAGCTGTTTTTT. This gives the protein CASSYGSGGLSGELFF.

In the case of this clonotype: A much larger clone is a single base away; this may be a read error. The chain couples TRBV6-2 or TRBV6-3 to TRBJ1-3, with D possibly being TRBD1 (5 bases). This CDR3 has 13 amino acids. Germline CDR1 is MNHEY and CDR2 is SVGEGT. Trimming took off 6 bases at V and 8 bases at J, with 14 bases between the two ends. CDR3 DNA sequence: TGTGCCAGCAGAGCCCCCGGGGGGTACACCATATATTTT. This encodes CASRAPGGYTIYF.

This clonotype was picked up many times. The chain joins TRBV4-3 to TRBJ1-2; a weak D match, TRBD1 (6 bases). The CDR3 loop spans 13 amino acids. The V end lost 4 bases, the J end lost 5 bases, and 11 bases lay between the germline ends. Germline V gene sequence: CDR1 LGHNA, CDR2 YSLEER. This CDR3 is CASSPTGQYGYTF. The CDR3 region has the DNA TGCGCCAGCAGCCCCACAGGGCAATATGGCTACACCTTC.

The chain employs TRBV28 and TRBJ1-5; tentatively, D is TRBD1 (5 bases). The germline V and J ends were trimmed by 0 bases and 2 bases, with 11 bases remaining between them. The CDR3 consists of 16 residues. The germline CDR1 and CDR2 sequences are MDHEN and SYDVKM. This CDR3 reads CASSLWGRARNQPQHF. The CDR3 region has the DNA TGTGCCAGCAGTTTATGGGGCAGGGCCCGCAATCAGCCCCAGCATTTT. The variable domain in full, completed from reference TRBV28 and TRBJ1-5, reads DVKVTQSSRYLVKRTGEKVFLECVQDMDHENMFWYRQDPGLGLRLIYFSYDVKMKEKGDIPEGYSVSREKKERFSLILESASTNQTSMYLCASSLWGRARNQPQHFGDGTRLSIL.

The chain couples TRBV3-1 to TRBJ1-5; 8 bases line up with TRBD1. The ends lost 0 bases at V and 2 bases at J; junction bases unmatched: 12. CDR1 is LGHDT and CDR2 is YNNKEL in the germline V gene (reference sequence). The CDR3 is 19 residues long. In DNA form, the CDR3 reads TGTGCCAGCAGCCAAGACCCTAATTCCGACAGGGGACGCAATCAGCCCCAGCATTTT. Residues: CASSQDPNSDRGRNQPQHF.

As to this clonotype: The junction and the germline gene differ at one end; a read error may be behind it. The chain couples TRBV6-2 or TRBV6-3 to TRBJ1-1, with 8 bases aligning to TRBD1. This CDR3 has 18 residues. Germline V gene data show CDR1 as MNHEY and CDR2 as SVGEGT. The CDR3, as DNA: TGTGCCAGCAGGAGAATCCCCGGGACAGGACACGAACGGGCTGAAGATTTCTTT. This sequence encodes CASRRIPGTGHERAEDFF.

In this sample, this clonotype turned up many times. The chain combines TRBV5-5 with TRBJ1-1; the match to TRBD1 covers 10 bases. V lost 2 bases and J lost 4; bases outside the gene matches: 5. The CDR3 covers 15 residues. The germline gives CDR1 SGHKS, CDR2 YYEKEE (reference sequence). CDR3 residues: CASSLGQGVFTEAFF. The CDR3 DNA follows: TGTGCCAGCAGCTTAGGACAGGGGGTGTTCACTGAAGCTTTCTTT. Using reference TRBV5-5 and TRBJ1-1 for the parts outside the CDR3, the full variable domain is DAGVTQSPTHLIKTRGQQVTLRCSPISGHKSVSWYQQVLGQGPQFIFQYYEKEERGRGNFPDRFSARQFPNYSSELNVNALLLGDSALYLCASSLGQGVFTEAFFGQGTRLTVV.

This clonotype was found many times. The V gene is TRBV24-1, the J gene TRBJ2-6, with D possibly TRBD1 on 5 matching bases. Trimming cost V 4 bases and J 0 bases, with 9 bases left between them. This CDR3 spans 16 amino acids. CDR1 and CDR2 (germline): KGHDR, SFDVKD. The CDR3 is CATSDRASSGANVLTF. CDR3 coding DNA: TGTGCCACCAGTGACAGGGCCAGCTCTGGGGCCAACGTCCTGACTTTC.

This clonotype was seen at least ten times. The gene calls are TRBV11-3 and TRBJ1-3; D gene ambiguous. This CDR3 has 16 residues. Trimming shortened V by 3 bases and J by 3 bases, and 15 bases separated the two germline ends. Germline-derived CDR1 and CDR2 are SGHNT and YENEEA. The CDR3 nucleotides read TGTGCCAGCAGCTTTCTCAGAGGGAGAGGTGGAAACACCATATATTTT. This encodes CASSFLRGRGGNTIYF.

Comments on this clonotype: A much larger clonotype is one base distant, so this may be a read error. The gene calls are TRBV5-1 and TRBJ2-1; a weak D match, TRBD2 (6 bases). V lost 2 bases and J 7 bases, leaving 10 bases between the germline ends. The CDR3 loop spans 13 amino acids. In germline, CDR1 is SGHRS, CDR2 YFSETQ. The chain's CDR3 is CASSFAGGNEQFF. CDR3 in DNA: TGCGCCAGCAGCTTTGCCGGAGGGAATGAGCAGTTCTTC.

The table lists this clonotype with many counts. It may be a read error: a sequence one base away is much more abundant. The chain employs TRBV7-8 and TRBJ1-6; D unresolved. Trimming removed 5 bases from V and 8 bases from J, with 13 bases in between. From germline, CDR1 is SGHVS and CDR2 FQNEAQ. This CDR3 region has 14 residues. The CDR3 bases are TGTGCCAGCAGCCCAAGCAGACGGTATTCACCCCTCCACTTT. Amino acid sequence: CASSPSRRYSPLHF.

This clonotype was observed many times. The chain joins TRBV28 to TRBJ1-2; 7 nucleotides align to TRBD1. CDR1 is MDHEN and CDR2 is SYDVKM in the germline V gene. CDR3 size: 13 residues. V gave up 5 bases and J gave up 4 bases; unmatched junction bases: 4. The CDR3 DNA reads TGTGCCAGCAGTCCGGGACAGACCTATGGCTACACCTTC. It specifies CASSPGQTYGYTF.

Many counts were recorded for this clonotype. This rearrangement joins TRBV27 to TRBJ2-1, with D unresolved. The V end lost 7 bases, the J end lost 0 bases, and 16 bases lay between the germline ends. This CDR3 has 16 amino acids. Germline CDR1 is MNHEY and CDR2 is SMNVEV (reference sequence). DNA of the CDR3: TGTGCCAGCACCCCAACGGCGGTCCTCTCCTACAATGAGCAGTTCTTC. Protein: CASTPTAVLSYNEQFF.

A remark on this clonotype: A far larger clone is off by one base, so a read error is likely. CDR3 sequence reads: CASITGSRLGQGHNSPLHF. DNA of the CDR3: TGTGCCAGCATTACCGGGTCAAGATTAGGACAGGGCCATAATTCACCCCTCCACTTT. The chain joins TRBV6-8 to TRBJ1-6; 8 bases are a match to TRBD1. Germline CDR1 is MNHGY and CDR2 is SAAAGT. The CDR3 consists of 19 residues. Germline trimming cut 7 bases from V and 5 bases from J; bases unmatched to any gene: 19.

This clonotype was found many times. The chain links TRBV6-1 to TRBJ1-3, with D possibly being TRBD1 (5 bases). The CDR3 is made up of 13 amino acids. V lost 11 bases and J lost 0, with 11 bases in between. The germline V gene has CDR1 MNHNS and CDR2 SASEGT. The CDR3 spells CAGKGVSGNTIYF. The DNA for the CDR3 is TGTGCCGGAAAAGGGGTCTCTGGAAACACCATATATTTT.

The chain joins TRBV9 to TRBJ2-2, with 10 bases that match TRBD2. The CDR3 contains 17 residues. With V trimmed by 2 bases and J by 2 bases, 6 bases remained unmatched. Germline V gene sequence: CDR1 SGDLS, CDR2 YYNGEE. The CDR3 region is CASSVNRTSGNTGELFF. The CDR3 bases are TGTGCCAGCAGCGTCAATAGGACTAGCGGAAACACCGGGGAGCTGTTTTTT.

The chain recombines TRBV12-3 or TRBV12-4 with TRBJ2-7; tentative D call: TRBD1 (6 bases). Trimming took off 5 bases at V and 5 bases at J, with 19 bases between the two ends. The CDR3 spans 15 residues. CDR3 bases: TGTGCCAGCAGTCACCGGACAGTGGAGAGACACGAGCAGTACTTC. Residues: CASSHRTVERHEQYF.

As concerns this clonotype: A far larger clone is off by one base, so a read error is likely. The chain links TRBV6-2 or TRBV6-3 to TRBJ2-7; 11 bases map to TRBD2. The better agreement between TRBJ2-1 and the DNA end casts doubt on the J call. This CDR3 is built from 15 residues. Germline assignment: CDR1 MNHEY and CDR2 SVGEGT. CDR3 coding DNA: TGTGCCAGCAGTTACTTGGGGACTAGCGGCGTTGAGCAGTTCTTC. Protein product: CASSYLGTSGVEQFF.